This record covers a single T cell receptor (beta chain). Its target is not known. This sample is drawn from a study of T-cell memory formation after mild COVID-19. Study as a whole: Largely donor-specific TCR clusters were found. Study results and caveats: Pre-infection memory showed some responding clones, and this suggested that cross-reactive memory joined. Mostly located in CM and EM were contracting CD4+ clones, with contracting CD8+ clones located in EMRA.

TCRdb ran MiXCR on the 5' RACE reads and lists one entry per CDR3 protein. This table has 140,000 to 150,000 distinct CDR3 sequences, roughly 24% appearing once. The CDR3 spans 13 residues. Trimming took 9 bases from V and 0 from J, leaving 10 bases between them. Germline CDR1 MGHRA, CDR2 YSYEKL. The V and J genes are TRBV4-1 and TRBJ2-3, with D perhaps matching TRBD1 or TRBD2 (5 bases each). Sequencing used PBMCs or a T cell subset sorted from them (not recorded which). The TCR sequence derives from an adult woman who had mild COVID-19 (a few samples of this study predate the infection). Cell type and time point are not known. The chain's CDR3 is CASLGESTDTQYF. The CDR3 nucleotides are TGCGCCAGTTTGGGGGAGAGCACAGATACGCAGTATTTT.